The 30 T cell receptor beta chains below come from one sample, sequenced in a study of PD-L1 blockade in urothelial cancer. Stated time point: pretreatment peripheral blood. Generated by immunoSEQ multiplex PCR, the TCRdb table keeps only in-frame clones and is missing some. The sample shows 85,000 to 95,000 clones, around 92% of them seen only once. Sequencing was performed on PBMCs, taken around atezolizumab (anti-PD-L1) treatment. The receptor set was obtained from an elderly woman with urothelial cancer.

The rearrangement uses TRBV7-3 and TRBJ2-1; tentative D call: TRBD1 (5 bases). The CDR3 has 12 residues. V was pared by 2 bases and J by 9 bases, with 8 bases between. Per germline, CDR1 SGHTA and CDR2 FQGTGA. The CDR3 sequence: CASSLQGTEQFF. The CDR3 DNA is TGTGCCAGCAGCTTACAGGGCACTGAGCAGTTCTTC.

This rearrangement joins TRBV7-9 to TRBJ2-2; D is uncertain. The CDR3 spans 14 residues. The germline V gene encodes CDR1 SEHNR and CDR2 FQNEAQ (reference sequence). V was shortened by 6 bases and J by 5 bases, with 13 bases between the two germline ends. The CDR3 DNA reads TGTGCCAGCAGTTTCGACACCCGTACCGGGGAGCTGTTTTTT. It specifies CASSFDTRTGELFF.

This chain connects TRBV5-1 to TRBJ2-2, with 7 positions matching TRBD2. Looked up from germline, CDR1 is SGHRS and CDR2 is YFSETQ. The trim removed 1 base at V and 0 bases at J, leaving 0 bases unmatched. The CDR3 is made up of 15 amino acids. The CDR3 sequence: CASSLSGANTGELFF. CDR3 coding DNA: TGCGCCAGCAGCTTGAGCGGGGCGAACACCGGGGAGCTGTTTTTT. The variable domain in full, completed from reference TRBV5-1 and TRBJ2-2, reads KAGVTQTPRYLIKTRGQQVTLSCSPISGHRSVSWYQQTPGQGLQFLFEYFSETQRNKGNFPGRFSGRQFSNSRSEMNVSTLELGDSALYLCASSLSGANTGELFFGEGSRLTVL.

The chain links TRBV4-2 to TRBJ2-2; D might be TRBD2 (6 bases). The CDR3 extends over 17 amino acids. Germline V gene sequence: CDR1 LGHNA, CDR2 YNFKEQ. V gave up 4 bases and J gave up 8 bases, with 23 bases separating them. The CDR3 DNA reads as TGTGCCAGCAGCCCAAGGGTGTTAGCGGCCATGGTAGGGGAGCTGTTTTTT. Protein: CASSPRVLAAMVGELFF.

CDR3 loop: CASRTTGQGLGGYTF. The CDR3 DNA follows: TGTGCCAGTAGAACAACTGGACAGGGGCTGGGTGGCTACACCTTC. The chain recombines TRBV19 with TRBJ1-2; 9 positions agree with TRBD1. Germline loops: CDR1 LNHDA, CDR2 SQIVND (reference sequence). Losses at the gene ends were 6 bases for V and 7 bases for J; bases not matched to a gene: 12. The CDR3 sequence is 15 residues long.

The gene calls are TRBV5-8 and TRBJ1-2, with 11 nucleotides matching TRBD1. V lost 4 bases and J lost 5; bases outside the gene matches: 7. Germline V gene sequence: CDR1 SGHTS, CDR2 YDEGEE. The CDR3 runs 15 residues. CDR3 nucleotide sequence: TGTGCCAGCAGCCCAAGGGGACAGGGGGATTATGGCTACACCTTC. The encoded protein is CASSPRGQGDYGYTF.

The V gene is TRBV23-1, the J gene TRBJ1-5; the D is unclear. TRBV23-1 is filed as an ORF, its function uncertain. This CDR3 contains 13 residues. V was pared by 8 bases and J by 2 bases, with 10 bases between. The CDR3 DNA follows: TGCGCCAGCCGTAATCCAGGCAATCAGCCCCAGCATTTT. Its translation: CASRNPGNQPQHF.

V is TRBV6-1 and J is TRBJ1-2; 12 positions agree with TRBD1. The junction had 7 bases not matched to a gene; V was cut back by 2 bases and J by 3 bases. The CDR3 runs 17 residues. The germline CDR1 and CDR2 sequences are MNHNS and SASEGT. The CDR3, as DNA: TGTGCCAGCAGTGAATACTCCGGGACAGGGGGCTACTATGGCTACACCTTC. This codes for CASSEYSGTGGYYGYTF.

The chain combines TRBV4-1 with TRBJ2-3; possible D gene TRBD2, 5 bases. Trimming cost V 0 bases and J 0 bases, with 13 bases left between them. Germline V gene lookup returns CDR1 MGHRA and CDR2 YSYEKL. The CDR3 is made up of 17 amino acids. The CDR3 DNA is TGCGCCAGCAGCCAAGATAAAGGGCGGACTAGCACAGATACGCAGTATTTT. Protein: CASSQDKGRTSTDTQYF.

CDR3 region: CASSEDSWLETQYF. The CDR3 DNA sequence: TGTGCCAGCAGCGAGGACTCGTGGTTGGAGACCCAGTACTTC. The chain combines TRBV9 with TRBJ2-5; a weak D match, TRBD2 (5 bases). V was trimmed by 3 bases and J by 5 bases, leaving 14 bases between them. The CDR3 contains 14 residues. CDR1 and CDR2 (germline): SGDLS, YYNGEE.

V is TRBV10-1 and J is TRBJ2-5; D might be TRBD1 (6 bases). Germline V lookup: CDR1 WNHNN, CDR2 SYGVQD (reference sequence). The V gene lost 6 bases and the J gene lost 4 bases, with 15 bases spanning the gap. CDR3 length: 14 amino acids. The chain's CDR3 is CASSPGLGGETQYF. Written as DNA, the CDR3 is TGCGCCAGCAGCCCCGGGCTAGGGGGAGAGACCCAGTACTTC.

The V gene is TRBV18, the J gene TRBJ1-1; possible D gene TRBD1, 5 bases. This CDR3 is 14 amino acids long. Looked up from germline, CDR1 is KGHSH and CDR2 is LQKENI. V shed 4 bases and J shed 3 bases, with 12 bases lying between them. In nucleotides, the CDR3 is TGTGCCAGCTCACAAACGCCGGGGGACACTGAAGCTTTCTTT. It specifies CASSQTPGDTEAFF.

The V gene is TRBV7-3, the J gene TRBJ2-2; 9 nucleotides align to TRBD1. V lost 4 bases and J lost 5; bases outside the gene matches: 5. This CDR3 is 15 amino acids long. Germline CDR1 reads SGHTA; CDR2 reads FQGTGA. Written as DNA, the CDR3 is TGTGCCAGCAGCTCAGGGACAGGGAAAACCGGGGAGCTGTTTTTT. Its protein is CASSSGTGKTGELFF.

The rearrangement links TRBV5-1 to TRBJ2-2, with D possibly being TRBD2 (5 bases). V lost 0 bases to trimming and J lost 4 bases, with 10 bases between them. The CDR3 contains 15 residues. Germline CDR1 reads SGHRS; CDR2 reads YFSETQ. The CDR3 region is CASSLEGGRTGELFF. CDR3 in DNA: TGCGCCAGCAGCTTGGAGGGCGGGCGCACCGGGGAGCTGTTTTTT.

The chain couples TRBV6-6 to TRBJ1-4; D is possibly TRBD1 (6 bases). Per germline, CDR1 MNHNY and CDR2 SVGAGI (reference sequence). The CDR3 runs to 16 residues. V gave up 3 bases and J gave up 0 bases, with 11 bases separating them. The CDR3 nucleotides read TGTGCCAGCAGTTATGGACAGACTACAACTAATGAAAAACTGTTTTTT. It is translated as CASSYGQTTTNEKLFF.

The chain employs TRBV13 and TRBJ2-7, with 7 positions matching TRBD1. The junction had 7 bases not matched to a gene; V was cut back by 5 bases and J by 3 bases. The CDR3 contains 14 residues. The germline V gene encodes CDR1 PRHDT and CDR2 FYEKMQ (reference sequence). The CDR3 DNA follows: TGTGCCAGCAGCCCCGGGACAGACCTCTACGAGCAGTACTTC. Protein sequence: CASSPGTDLYEQYF.

CDR3 nucleotides: TGCAGTGCTAGAGTGAGCGAGCAGTACTTC. It encodes CSARVSEQYF. The V and J genes are TRBV20-1 and TRBJ2-7; D not certain. Looked up from germline, CDR1 is DFQATT and CDR2 is SNEGSKA (reference sequence). This CDR3 has 10 residues. The germline V and J ends were trimmed by 1 base and 6 bases, with 4 bases remaining between them.

CDR3: CSVTEGGNWNTEAFF. The CDR3 DNA sequence: TGCAGCGTTACCGAGGGGGGGAACTGGAACACTGAAGCTTTCTTT. V is TRBV29-1 and J is TRBJ1-1, with TRBD1 as a possible D gene (6 bases). Germline loops: CDR1 SQVTM, CDR2 ANQGSEA. The CDR3 runs to 15 residues. V lost 5 bases and J 1 base, leaving 17 bases between the germline ends.

V is TRBV28 and J is TRBJ1-3; unclear D gene. The V end was cut by 10 bases, the J end by 4 bases, with 14 bases between. Germline V lookup: CDR1 MDHEN, CDR2 SYDVKM. The CDR3 runs to 13 residues. The CDR3 DNA is TGTGCCACCTTCACAGCCTCGGGAAACACCATATATTTT. Its translation: CATFTASGNTIYF.

This clone showed up just a few times. The chain carries TRBV5-1 and TRBJ2-2, with 7 bases that match TRBD2. The trim removed 0 bases at V and 5 bases at J, leaving 4 bases unmatched. The CDR3 runs 15 residues. Germline loops: CDR1 SGHRS, CDR2 YFSETQ. The chain's CDR3 is CASSLDGSGTGELFF. Here the CDR3 DNA reads TGCGCCAGCAGCTTGGATGGTAGCGGGACCGGGGAGCTGTTTTTT. Full variable domain (remainder filled in from reference TRBV5-1 and TRBJ2-2): KAGVTQTPRYLIKTRGQQVTLSCSPISGHRSVSWYQQTPGQGLQFLFEYFSETQRNKGNFPGRFSGRQFSNSRSEMNVSTLELGDSALYLCASSLDGSGTGELFFGEGSRLTVL.

The gene calls are TRBV4-1 and TRBJ2-7; no firm D call. The CDR3 sequence is 14 residues long. V was clipped by 1 base and J by 6 bases, with 13 bases between them. Germline CDR1 is MGHRA and CDR2 is YSYEKL. The chain's CDR3 is CASSQGLVFGEQYF. CDR3 DNA: TGCGCCAGCAGCCAAGGGCTAGTCTTCGGCGAGCAGTACTTC.

The rearrangement uses TRBV5-1 and TRBJ1-1, with 9 bases matching TRBD1. With V trimmed by 5 bases and J by 5 bases, 7 bases remained unmatched. CDR1 and CDR2 from the germline V gene are SGHRS and YFSETQ. The CDR3 consists of 14 residues. The CDR3 protein is CASRSGTGKTEAFF. For the CDR3, the DNA is TGCGCCAGCAGATCCGGGACAGGGAAGACTGAAGCTTTCTTT.

The genes are TRBV27 and TRBJ1-4; the D gene is possibly TRBD1 (5 bases). V lost 6 bases, J lost 8 bases, and 19 bases lay in between. Germline lookup yields CDR1 MNHEY and CDR2 SMNVEV (reference sequence). This CDR3 region has 15 residues. CDR3 loop: CASSPWGDSGEKLFF. CDR3 in DNA: TGTGCCAGCAGCCCATGGGGCGACTCGGGCGAAAAACTGTTTTTT.

This clone was detected once. The rearrangement links TRBV5-6 to TRBJ2-2; 9 positions match TRBD1. The J segment lost 3 bases and the V segment lost 4 bases, leaving 4 bases of the junction unmatched. This CDR3 contains 15 residues. Per the germline V gene, CDR1 is SGHDT and CDR2 is YYEEEE. As DNA, the CDR3 is TGTGCCAGCAGCCGTACAGGGGGCGACACCGGGGAGCTGTTTTTT. Translating gives CASSRTGGDTGELFF.

V is TRBV2 and J is TRBJ1-5, with 7 bases lining up with TRBD1. After removal of 5 bases from V and 5 bases from J, the junction contained 15 bases not matched to a gene. CDR1 is SNHLY and CDR2 is FYNNEI in the germline V gene. This CDR3 is 17 amino acids long. In nucleotides, the CDR3 is TGTGCCAGCAGTACCCAATTCGACAGGGTTGTCGATCAGCCCCAGCATTTT. This sequence encodes CASSTQFDRVVDQPQHF.

The CDR3 here is CASSLGTSRTYEQYF. The DNA of the CDR3 is TGTGCCAGCAGTTTGGGAACTAGCCGAACCTACGAGCAGTACTTC. The rearrangement uses TRBV27 and TRBJ2-7; D possibly corresponds to TRBD2 (6 bases). V lost 3 bases and J lost 2, with 14 bases in between. From germline, CDR1 is MNHEY and CDR2 SMNVEV (reference sequence). There are 15 residues in the CDR3.

V is TRBV7-9 and J is TRBJ2-5; 11 nucleotides agree with TRBD2. Germline trimming cut 5 bases from V and 3 bases from J; bases unmatched to any gene: 2. Germline CDR1 and CDR2: SEHNR and FQNEAQ (reference sequence). The CDR3 runs to 14 residues. The DNA of the CDR3 is TGTGCCAGCAGCATGGGACTAGCGGAAGAGACCCAGTACTTC. It codes for CASSMGLAEETQYF.

The chain joins TRBV7-9 to TRBJ1-5; TRBD1 is a possible D gene (6 bases). With 1 base removed from V and 4 bases from J, the gap between germline ends came to 8 bases. The CDR3 spans 14 residues. Germline V lookup: CDR1 SEHNR, CDR2 FQNEAQ (reference sequence). Here the CDR3 DNA reads TGTGCCAGCAGCTTAGAGCAGGGGAATCAGCCCCAGCATTTT. Protein sequence: CASSLEQGNQPQHF.

CDR3 residues: CASSPTQGDGASSTDTQYF. CDR3 sequence (DNA): TGTGCCAGCTCACCCACACAGGGAGACGGAGCTTCTAGCACAGATACGCAGTATTTT. The V call is TRBV18, the J call TRBJ2-3, with D tentatively TRBD1 (6 bases). The CDR3 is 19 amino acids. The V gene's germline CDR1 is KGHSH and CDR2 LQKENI. Trimming took 3 bases from V and 0 from J, leaving 22 bases between them.

V is TRBV25-1 and J is TRBJ2-7, with TRBD1 matching over 8 bases. From germline, CDR1 is MGHDK and CDR2 SYGVNS. The V and J ends lost 1 base and 2 bases, in that order; junction bases with no gene match: 7. This CDR3 contains 16 residues. The CDR3 sequence: CASSESRTGKPYEQYF. CDR3 sequence (DNA): TGTGCCAGCAGTGAATCCCGGACAGGGAAACCCTACGAGCAGTACTTC.